Here is one T cell receptor beta chain with its context. What it recognizes is unknown. A multiplex PCR was run with 60 Vbeta primers and 13 Jbeta primers. TCRdb keeps only in-frame clones here, not all; method: immunoSEQ multiplex PCR. The sample yields approximately 130,000 clones, about 79% seen once. The ends were cut back, 2 bases at V and 7 bases at J, with 14 bases in the middle. CDR3 size: 14 residues. Germline V CDR1 and CDR2: SEHNR, FQNEAQ (reference sequence). This record belongs to a study of cytomegalovirus exposure and HLA in healthy donors. Study-level findings and limits: Later on, analysis showed that most CMV-associated TCR beta chains appeared to be HLA-restricted. Several V segments, TRBV6-2 and TRBV6-3 among them, could not be told apart and were dropped. Presence/absence analysis assumed near-uniform sequencing depth across donors. It was reportedly the case that the classifier diagnosed cytomegalovirus status with high specificity and sensitivity.

The origin of this receptor is a female donor in good health and CMV-seropositive. The genes are TRBV7-9 and TRBJ1-2; D unclear. Sample: PBMCs. This chain's CDR3 is CASSLPLIGSGYTF. CDR3 sequence (DNA): TGTGCCAGCAGCTTACCATTGATTGGGAGTGGCTACACCTTC.